The rows below give T cell receptor beta chains drawn from one sample of a study of T cell responses to AZD1222 COVID-19 vaccine. Libraries were prepared by immunoSEQ multiplex PCR; TCRdb keeps only in-frame clonotypes and omits some of them. The repertoire includes some 100,000 clones, 87% of them detected once, and roughly 4.3% sits in the top ten. The material was peripheral blood, obtained 28 days after the second AZD1222 dose. These receptors originate from an adult who received the AZD1222 COVID-19 vaccine. CDR3s include the opening cysteine and the closing phenylalanine or tryptophan. A D gene is named only where the DNA matches it firmly. Clone size is given for some rows only: seen once, a few or many times, or a class if the clone is expanded.

D gene | J gene | V gene | clone size | CDR3 protein | CDR3 DNA
TRBD2 | TRBJ2-1 | TRBV30 | . | CAWIPGLGYENNEQFF | TGTGCCTGGATCCCGGGACTAGGGTATGAGAACAATGAGCAGTTCTTC
TRBD1 | TRBJ1-5 | TRBV5-5 | . | CASRKGAGNQPQHF | TGTGCCAGCAGGAAGGGGGCGGGAAATCAGCCCCAGCATTTT
TRBD1 | TRBJ2-1 | TRBV7-8 | . | CASSEGQGARNEQFF | TGTGCCAGCAGCGAGGGACAGGGGGCGCGAAATGAGCAGTTCTTC
. | TRBJ2-3 | TRBV24-1 | . | CATSVADTQYF | TGTGCCACCAGTGTAGCAGATACGCAGTATTTT
. | TRBJ1-5 | TRBV29-1 | . | CSVELGGAQHF | TGCAGCGTTGAACTAGGGGGGGCCCAGCATTTT
TRBD2 | TRBJ2-3 | TRBV30 | . | CAWNNGLAGGADTQYF | TGTGCCTGGAACAACGGACTAGCGGGGGGCGCAGATACGCAGTATTTT
TRBD1 | TRBJ1-5 | TRBV9 | . | CASSKEGTGLEPQHF | TGTGCCAGCAGCAAAGAGGGGACAGGTTTGGAGCCCCAGCATTTT
TRBD1 | TRBJ2-1 | TRBV9 | . | CASSPQGDPYNEQFF | TGTGCCAGCAGCCCCCAGGGGGACCCCTACAATGAGCAGTTCTTC
. | TRBJ1-1 | TRBV18 | . | CASSPIRQLNTEAFF | TGTGCCAGCTCACCAATAAGACAGCTGAACACTGAAGCTTTCTTT
. | TRBJ1-6 | TRBV18 | . | CASSPHNNSPLHF | TGTGCCAGCTCACCCCACAATAATTCACCCCTCCACTTT
TRBD2 | TRBJ2-1 | TRBV11-2 | . | CASSLGKISGTRNGDEQFF | TGTGCCAGCAGCTTAGGGAAGATTAGCGGGACCCGAAATGGCGATGAGCAGTTCTTC
TRBD1 | TRBJ1-6 | TRBV5-6 | . | CASSLNRGHSPLHF | TGTGCCAGCAGCTTGAACAGGGGGCATTCACCCCTCCACTTT
. | TRBJ2-5 | TRBV5-4 | . | CASSSPWGGGRQETQYF | TGTGCCAGCAGCTCGCCCTGGGGGGGCGGTCGGCAAGAGACCCAGTACTTC
. | TRBJ2-4 | TRBV13 | . | CASSMMEGENIQYF | TGTGCCAGCAGCATGATGGAGGGGGAGAACATTCAGTACTTC
. | TRBJ2-6 | TRBV9 | . | CASSAEGWAGANVLTF | TGTGCCAGCAGCGCAGAGGGATGGGCTGGGGCCAACGTCCTGACTTTC
. | TRBJ2-3 | TRBV7-9 | . | CASSRPGIITDTQYF | TGTGCCAGCAGCCGTCCAGGAATTATCACAGATACGCAGTATTTT
. | TRBJ1-3 | TRBV7-3 | . | CASSDGNGNTIYF | TGTGCCAGCAGCGACGGGAATGGAAACACCATATATTTT
. | TRBJ1-6 | TRBV7-2 | . | CASRPWGNSPLHF | TGTGCCAGCAGACCTTGGGGTAATTCACCCCTCCACTTT
. | TRBJ1-6 | TRBV7-2 | . | CASSLRGTGLSSYNSPLHF | TGTGCCAGCAGCTTAAGAGGAACAGGATTAAGCTCCTATAATTCACCCCTCCACTTT
TRBD1 | TRBJ2-3 | TRBV3-1/TRBV3-2 | medium-sized | CASSQVVPGQGTDTQYF | TGTGCCAGCAGCCAAGTGGTCCCGGGACAGGGCACAGATACGCAGTATTTT
. | TRBJ2-2 | TRBV7-2 | few | CASSLGYSGYTGELFF | TGTGCCAGCAGCTTAGGTTATTCTGGCTACACCGGGGAGCTGTTTTTT
. | TRBJ2-7 | TRBV7-8 | . | CASSPSRSDPLHEQYF | TGTGCCAGCAGCCCATCAAGAAGCGATCCATTGCACGAGCAGTACTTC
TRBD1 | TRBJ1-1 | TRBV5-4 | once | CASSRQGGNTEAFF | TGTGCCAGCAGCCGACAAGGGGGCAACACTGAAGCTTTCTTT
. | TRBJ1-2 | TRBV4-3 | few | CASSQTAAGQVNYGYTF | TGCGCCAGCAGCCAAACCGCGGCGGGGCAGGTAAACTATGGCTACACCTTC
TRBD2 | TRBJ2-7 | TRBV5-4 | once | CASSLGSGTPYEQYF | TGTGCCAGCAGCTTGGGTAGCGGGACTCCTTACGAGCAGTACTTC
. | TRBJ1-2 | TRBV5-6 | . | CASSLEQGDGYTF | TGTGCCAGCAGCTTGGAACAGGGAGATGGCTACACCTTC
TRBD1 | TRBJ2-7 | TRBV6-5 | once | CASSFDRGPYEQYF | TGTGCCAGCAGTTTTGACAGGGGCCCCTACGAGCAGTACTTC
. | TRBJ1-5 | TRBV2 | . | CASLGTNRYQPQHF | TGTGCCAGTCTGGGGACAAATCGGTATCAGCCCCAGCATTTT
. | TRBJ2-1 | TRBV24-1 | . | CATSVSSSYNEQFF | TGTGCCACCAGTGTGTCGAGCTCCTACAATGAGCAGTTCTTC
. | TRBJ2-2 | TRBV4-3 | . | CASSQTLSPGELFF | TGCGCCAGCAGCCAGACCCTTTCCCCCGGGGAGCTGTTTTTT
. | TRBJ2-1 | TRBV10-3 | . | CAINYNNEQFF | TGTGCCATCAATTATAACAATGAGCAGTTCTTC
. | TRBJ2-6 | TRBV4-3 | . | CASSQDSGTGANVLTF | TGCGCCAGCAGCCAAGATAGTGGGACTGGGGCCAACGTCCTGACTTTC
TRBD1 | TRBJ2-1 | TRBV6-4 | . | CASSLTGDNEQFF | TGTGCCAGCAGCTTAACAGGGGACAACGAGCAGTTCTTC
TRBD1 | TRBJ2-1 | TRBV9 | . | CASSPRQGEAISNEQFF | TGTGCCAGCAGCCCCCGACAGGGTGAGGCAATTAGCAATGAGCAGTTCTTC
. | TRBJ1-6 | TRBV4-3 | . | CASSQVVGPLHF | TGCGCCAGCAGCCAAGTGGTCGGACCCCTCCACTTT
. | TRBJ1-5 | TRBV11-2 | . | CASSRHRGQPQHF | TGTGCCAGCAGCCGACATAGGGGGCAGCCCCAGCATTTT
. | TRBJ2-3 | TRBV5-4 | . | CASSLGGTSTDTQYF | TGTGCCAGCAGCTTGGGCGGGACCAGCACAGATACGCAGTATTTT
TRBD1 | TRBJ2-7 | TRBV9 | once | CASSVDRGNSYEQYF | TGTGCCAGCAGCGTAGACAGGGGGAATTCCTACGAGCAGTACTTC
TRBD2 | TRBJ2-1 | TRBV7-3 | . | CASSFGGDEQFF | TGTGCCAGCAGCTTTGGGGGGGATGAGCAGTTCTTC
. | TRBJ2-4 | TRBV5-4 | once | CASSLDRKNIQYF | TGTGCCAGCAGCTTGGACAGGAAAAACATTCAGTACTTC